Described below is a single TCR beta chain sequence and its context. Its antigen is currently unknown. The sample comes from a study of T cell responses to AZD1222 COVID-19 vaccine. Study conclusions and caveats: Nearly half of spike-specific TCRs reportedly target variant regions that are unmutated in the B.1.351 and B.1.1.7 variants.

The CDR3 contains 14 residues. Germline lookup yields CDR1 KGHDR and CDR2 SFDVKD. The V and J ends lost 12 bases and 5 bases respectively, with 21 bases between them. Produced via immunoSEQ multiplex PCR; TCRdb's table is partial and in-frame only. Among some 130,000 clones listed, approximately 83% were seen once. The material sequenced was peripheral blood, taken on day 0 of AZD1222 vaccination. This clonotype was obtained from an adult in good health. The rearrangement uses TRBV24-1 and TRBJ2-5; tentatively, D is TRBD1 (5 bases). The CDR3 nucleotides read TGTGCCTACCCCCGGGCCAAGGGGAACGAGACCCAGTACTTC. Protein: CAYPRAKGNETQYF.